Presented here are 17 T cell receptor beta chains from one specimen sequenced in a study of T cells in Graves' hyperthyroidism and ophthalmopathy. Researchers took RNA transcripts and amplified the TCR beta CDR3 regions from them. HTBI primers drove first-round RT-PCR of the TCR CDR3. Using its own MiXCR run on the multiplex PCR reads, TCRdb lists one record per CDR3 protein. The sample holds 500,000 to 750,000 distinct CDR3 sequences; 14% are singletons and the top ten take over 6%. Sequenced: blood. The receptors derive from a woman between 18 and 29 years old with Graves' ophthalmopathy.

Many counts were recorded for this clonotype. The chain recombines TRBV6-1 with TRBJ2-1, with D tentatively TRBD2 (6 bases). The CDR3 contains 15 residues. Germline V gene lookup returns CDR1 MNHNS and CDR2 SASEGT. Trimming took 6 bases from V and 6 from J, leaving 18 bases between them. CDR3 DNA: TGTGCCAGCAGCCCCTTTTCCGGAGGGAGCAATGAGCAGTTCTTC. The encoded protein is CASSPFSGGSNEQFF.

There are a few counts of this clonotype. The V and J genes are TRBV28 and TRBJ1-4; perhaps TRBD1 as D (6 bases). The CDR3 length is 14 residues. Trimming stripped 2 bases from V and 10 bases from J, with 14 bases between. The V gene's germline CDR1 is MDHEN and CDR2 SYDVKM. CDR3 amino acids: CASSLGGLKGKLFF. Here the CDR3 DNA reads TGTGCCAGCAGTTTAGGGGGCCTCAAAGGAAAACTGTTTTTT.

This clonotype was seen a few times. The chain is built from TRBV7-9 and TRBJ1-2; D unclear. CDR3 size: 12 residues. Germline lookup yields CDR1 SEHNR and CDR2 FQNEAQ (reference sequence). Trimming stripped 8 bases from V and 2 bases from J, with 9 bases between. The CDR3 sequence: CASLSTNYGYTF. The CDR3 bases are TGTGCCAGCCTCAGTACCAACTATGGCTACACCTTC.

This rearrangement joins TRBV12-3 or TRBV12-4 to TRBJ1-6; possible D gene TRBD1, 6 bases. V gave up 3 bases and J gave up 10 bases, with 19 bases separating them. CDR3 length: 16 residues. The chain's CDR3 is CASSFGGAGEVSPLHF. The CDR3 nucleotides are TGTGCCAGCAGTTTTGGGGGGGCGGGGGAGGTCTCACCCCTCCACTTT.

The chain couples TRBV4-1 to TRBJ2-3; no clear D gene. Per the germline V gene, CDR1 is MGHRA and CDR2 is YSYEKL. The CDR3 length is 14 residues. V lost 2 bases, J lost 3 bases, and 9 bases lay in between. The CDR3 DNA reads TGCGCCAGCAGCCAACCGCCTAGAACAGATACGCAGTATTTT. Amino acid sequence: CASSQPPRTDTQYF.

The V gene is TRBV7-9, the J gene TRBJ2-6; the D gene is possibly TRBD2 (5 bases). The V gene lost 4 bases and the J gene lost 2 bases, with 15 bases spanning the gap. The CDR3 is made up of 17 amino acids. Germline-derived CDR1 and CDR2 are SEHNR and FQNEAQ (reference sequence). The CDR3, as DNA: TGTGCCAGCAGCTCCGGCGGTGTCGGGGCTGGGGCCAACGTCCTGACTTTC. Encoded protein: CASSSGGVGAGANVLTF.

There are many counts of this clonotype. This chain uses TRBV6-2 or TRBV6-3 with TRBJ1-2; D is unclear. The CDR3 is 11 amino acids. The ends were cut back, 10 bases at V and 3 bases at J, with 9 bases in the middle. CDR1 and CDR2 (germline): MNHEY, SVGEGT. The CDR3 region is CATRTDYGYTF. The CDR3 coding sequence is TGTGCCACTAGGACGGACTATGGCTACACCTTC.

This clonotype was recorded at least ten times. This sequence joins TRBV4-2 and TRBJ2-1; D is uncertain. V was pared by 2 bases and J by 0 bases, with 5 bases between. Germline lookup yields CDR1 LGHNA and CDR2 YNFKEQ. The CDR3 has 14 amino acids. The CDR3 DNA reads as TGTGCCAGCAGCCAACGGTACTCCTACAATGAGCAGTTCTTC. Amino acid sequence: CASSQRYSYNEQFF.

This clonotype was detected ten times or more. The chain has TRBV27 and TRBJ1-1, with 7 nucleotides matching TRBD1. Looked up from germline, CDR1 is MNHEY and CDR2 is SMNVEV (reference sequence). V dropped 6 bases and J dropped 1; count of bases not matched to a gene: 11. The CDR3 totals 16 residues. CDR3: CASSSKPGGSNTEAFF. The CDR3 region has the DNA TGTGCCAGCAGCTCAAAACCAGGGGGTTCGAACACTGAAGCTTTCTTT.

This clonotype was observed many times. The chain has TRBV20-1 and TRBJ2-5; D might be TRBD2 (5 bases). Trimming removed 3 bases from V and 2 bases from J, with 7 bases in between. This CDR3 is built from 12 residues. The germline V gene has CDR1 DFQATT and CDR2 SNEGSKA (reference sequence). CDR3 sequence (DNA): TGCAGTGCTAGCCCGGGGCAAGAGACCCAGTACTTC. It yields the protein CSASPGQETQYF.

The chain carries TRBV30 and TRBJ1-1; no clear D gene. CDR1 and CDR2 from the germline V gene are GTSNPN and SVGIG (reference sequence). This CDR3 is built from 13 residues. Trimming removed 3 bases at V and 0 bases at J, with 8 bases between. The CDR3 region is CAWRLTMNTEAFF. The CDR3 DNA sequence: TGTGCCTGGAGACTTACTATGAACACTGAAGCTTTCTTT.

Ten or more counts support this clonotype. V gene TRBV27 combines with J gene TRBJ1-5; 7 nucleotides line up with TRBD1. Per germline, CDR1 MNHEY and CDR2 SMNVEV (reference sequence). This CDR3 contains 16 residues. Germline trimming cut 6 bases from V and 2 bases from J; bases unmatched to any gene: 10. DNA for the CDR3: TGTGCCAGCAGCCGGGACAGTATAGGAGGCAATCAGCCCCAGCATTTT. Amino acids: CASSRDSIGGNQPQHF.

This clonotype showed up many times. J is TRBJ2-7 and V is TRBV29-1; the D gene is possibly TRBD2 (6 bases). Trimming cost V 7 bases and J 1 base, with 14 bases left between them. Per germline, CDR1 SQVTM and CDR2 ANQGSEA. This CDR3 is 13 amino acids long. The CDR3 nucleotides are TGCAGCGCTAGACTAGTTTTGTCCTACGAGCAGTACTTC. Amino acids: CSARLVLSYEQYF.

At least ten counts were recorded for this clonotype. The chain has TRBV30 and TRBJ2-5, with 16 bases matching TRBD2. The CDR3 is 16 amino acids. The J segment lost 1 base and the V segment lost 8 bases, leaving 7 bases of the junction unmatched. Looked up from germline, CDR1 is GTSNPN and CDR2 is SVGIG (reference sequence). The CDR3, as DNA: TGTGCCGGAAGGGGACTAGCGGGAGGGGTCCAAGAGACCCAGTACTTC. Translation: CAGRGLAGGVQETQYF.

Ten or more counts support this clonotype. The J gene is TRBJ1-1, the V gene TRBV12-3 or TRBV12-4, with D maybe TRBD1 (6 bases). The CDR3 consists of 12 residues. V lost 5 bases and J 6 bases, leaving 10 bases between the germline ends. The chain's CDR3 is CASSDGQSEAFF. In DNA, the CDR3 is TGTGCCAGCAGTGATGGACAGTCTGAAGCTTTCTTT.

This clonotype has ten or more counts. J is TRBJ2-7 and V is TRBV20-1, with 7 bases that match TRBD2. CDR1 is DFQATT, CDR2 SNEGSKA, per germline (reference sequence). J lost 2 bases, V lost 1 base, and 2 bases had no gene match. This CDR3 has 13 amino acids. CDR3 sequence: CSARVGLPYEQYF. The CDR3 DNA reads TGCAGTGCTAGAGTGGGACTACCCTACGAGCAGTACTTC.

This clonotype has a count of ten or more. The chain recombines TRBV7-2 with TRBJ1-5; no definite D call. The CDR3 length is 14 residues. The V end was cut by 3 bases, the J end by 5 bases, with 11 bases between. Germline V lookup: CDR1 SGHTA, CDR2 FQGNSA. DNA for the CDR3: TGTGCCAGCAGCTTTCTTTTTGTAGATCAGCCCCAGCATTTT. Translating it yields CASSFLFVDQPQHF.